The TCR beta chain described here comes from a study of monozygotic twins with inflammatory bowel disease. Collection of a roughly 2.5 ml blood sample took place per donor. Points from the study as a whole: Concordant and discordant twins showed no difference in repertoire similarity, possibly from limited power. None of the different T cell subtypes could be distinguished from one another.

There are 15 residues in the CDR3. Germline-derived CDR1 and CDR2 are MDHEN and SYDVKM. Template switching incorporated UMIs with a 6-nucleotide sample barcode. From the 5' RACE reads, TCRdb lists one entry per CDR3 protein and no DNA. This table lists over 130,000 distinct CDR3 sequences. A note on this clonotype: Its antigen is still unknown.

The sequence was obtained from a human donor with ulcerative colitis or Crohn's disease, or a healthy co-twin of an affected twin (not recorded which). Sample: blood. The rearrangement joins TRBV28 to TRBJ2-7; TCRdb outputs TRBD1, but without DNA this stays unchecked. Here the CDR3 reads CASSLGTDGAYEQYF.